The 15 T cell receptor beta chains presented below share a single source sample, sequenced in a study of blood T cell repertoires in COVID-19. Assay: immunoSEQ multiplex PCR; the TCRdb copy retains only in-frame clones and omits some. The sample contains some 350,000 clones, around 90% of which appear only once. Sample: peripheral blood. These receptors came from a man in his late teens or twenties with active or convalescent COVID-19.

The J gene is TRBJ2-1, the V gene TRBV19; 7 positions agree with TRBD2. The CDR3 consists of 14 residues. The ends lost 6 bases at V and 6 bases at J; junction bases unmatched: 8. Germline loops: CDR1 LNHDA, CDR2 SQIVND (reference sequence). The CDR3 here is CASRATGRINEQFF. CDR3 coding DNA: TGTGCCAGTAGAGCGACCGGGAGGATCAATGAGCAGTTCTTC.

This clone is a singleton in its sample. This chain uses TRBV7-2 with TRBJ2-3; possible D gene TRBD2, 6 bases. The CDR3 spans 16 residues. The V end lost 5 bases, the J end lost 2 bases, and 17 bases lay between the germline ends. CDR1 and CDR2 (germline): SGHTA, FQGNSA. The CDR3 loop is CASSPLEGWATDTQYF. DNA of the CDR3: TGTGCCAGCAGCCCTTTGGAGGGGTGGGCCACAGATACGCAGTATTTT.

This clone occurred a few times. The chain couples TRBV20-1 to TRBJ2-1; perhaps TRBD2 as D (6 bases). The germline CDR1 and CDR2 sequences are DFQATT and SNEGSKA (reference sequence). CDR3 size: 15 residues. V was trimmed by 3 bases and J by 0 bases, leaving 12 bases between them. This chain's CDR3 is CSASKIAVSYNEQFF. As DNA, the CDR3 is TGCAGTGCTAGTAAAATAGCGGTCTCCTACAATGAGCAGTTCTTC.

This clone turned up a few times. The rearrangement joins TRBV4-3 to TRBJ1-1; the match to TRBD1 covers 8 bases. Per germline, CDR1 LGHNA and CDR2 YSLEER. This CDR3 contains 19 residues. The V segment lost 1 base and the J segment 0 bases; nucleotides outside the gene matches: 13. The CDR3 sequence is CASSQVDRGWLGMNTEAFF. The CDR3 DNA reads TGCGCCAGCAGCCAAGTCGACAGGGGATGGTTGGGTATGAACACTGAAGCTTTCTTT.

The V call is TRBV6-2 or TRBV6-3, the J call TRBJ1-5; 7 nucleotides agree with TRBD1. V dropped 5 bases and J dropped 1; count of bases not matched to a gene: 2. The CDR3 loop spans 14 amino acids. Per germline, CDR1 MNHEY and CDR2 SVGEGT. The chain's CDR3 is CASSQDRSNQPQHF. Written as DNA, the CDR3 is TGTGCCAGCAGTCAGGACAGGAGCAATCAGCCCCAGCATTTT.

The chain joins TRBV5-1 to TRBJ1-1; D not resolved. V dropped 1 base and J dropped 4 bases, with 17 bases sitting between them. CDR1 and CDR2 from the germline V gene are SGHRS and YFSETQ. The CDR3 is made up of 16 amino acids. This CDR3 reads CASSLLTFGEPTEAFF. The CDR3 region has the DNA TGCGCCAGCAGCTTGTTAACTTTCGGGGAACCCACTGAAGCTTTCTTT. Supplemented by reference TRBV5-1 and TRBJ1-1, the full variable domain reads KAGVTQTPRYLIKTRGQQVTLSCSPISGHRSVSWYQQTPGQGLQFLFEYFSETQRNKGNFPGRFSGRQFSNSRSEMNVSTLELGDSALYLCASSLLTFGEPTEAFFGQGTRLTVV.

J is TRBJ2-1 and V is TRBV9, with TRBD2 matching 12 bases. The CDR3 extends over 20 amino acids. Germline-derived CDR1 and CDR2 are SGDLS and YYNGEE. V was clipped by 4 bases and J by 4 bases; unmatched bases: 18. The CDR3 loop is CASSLRLAGESRSGYNEQFF. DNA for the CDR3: TGTGCCAGCAGCTTAAGACTAGCGGGAGAATCGCGATCTGGGTACAATGAGCAGTTCTTC.

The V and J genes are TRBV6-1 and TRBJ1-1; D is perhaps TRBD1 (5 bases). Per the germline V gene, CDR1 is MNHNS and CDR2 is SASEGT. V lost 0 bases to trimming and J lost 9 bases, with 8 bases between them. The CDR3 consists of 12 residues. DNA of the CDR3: TGTGCCAGCAGTGAAGCGGGGCCCAAAGCTTTCTTT. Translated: CASSEAGPKAFF.

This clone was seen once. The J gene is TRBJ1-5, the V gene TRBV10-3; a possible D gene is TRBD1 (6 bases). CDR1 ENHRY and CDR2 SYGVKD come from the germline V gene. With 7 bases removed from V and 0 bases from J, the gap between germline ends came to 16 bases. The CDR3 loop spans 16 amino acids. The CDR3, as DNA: TGTGCCATCAAGATCCGGGACACTTATAGCAATCAGCCCCAGCATTTT. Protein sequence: CAIKIRDTYSNQPQHF.

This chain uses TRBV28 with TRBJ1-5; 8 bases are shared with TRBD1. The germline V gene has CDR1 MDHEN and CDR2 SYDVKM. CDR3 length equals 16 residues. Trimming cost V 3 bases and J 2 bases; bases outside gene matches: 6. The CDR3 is CASSFQGAYGNQPQHF. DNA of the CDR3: TGTGCCAGCAGTTTTCAGGGGGCTTATGGCAATCAGCCCCAGCATTTT.

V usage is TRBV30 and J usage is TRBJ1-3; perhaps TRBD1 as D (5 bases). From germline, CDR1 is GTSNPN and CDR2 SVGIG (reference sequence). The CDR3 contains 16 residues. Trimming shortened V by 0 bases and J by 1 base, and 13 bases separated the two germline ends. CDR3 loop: CAWSVFQGSSGNTIYF. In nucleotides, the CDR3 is TGTGCCTGGAGTGTTTTTCAGGGAAGTTCTGGAAACACCATATATTTT.

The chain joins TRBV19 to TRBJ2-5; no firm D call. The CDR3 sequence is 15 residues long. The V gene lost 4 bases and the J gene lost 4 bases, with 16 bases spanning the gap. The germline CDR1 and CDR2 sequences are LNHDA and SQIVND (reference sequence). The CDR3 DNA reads TGTGCCAGTAGTAAACAACGGGTGCCGGGAGAGACCCAGTACTTC. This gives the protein CASSKQRVPGETQYF. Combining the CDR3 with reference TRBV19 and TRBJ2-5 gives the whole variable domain DGGITQSPKYLFRKEGQNVTLSCEQNLNHDAMYWYRQDPGQGLRLIYYSQIVNDFQKGDIAEGYSVSREKKESFPLTVTSAQKNPTAFYLCASSKQRVPGETQYFGPGTRLLVL.

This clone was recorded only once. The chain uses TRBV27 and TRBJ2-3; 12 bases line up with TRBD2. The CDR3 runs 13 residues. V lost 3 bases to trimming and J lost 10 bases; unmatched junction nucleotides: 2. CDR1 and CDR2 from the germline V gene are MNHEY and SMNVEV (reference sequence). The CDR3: CASSLGTSGSQYF. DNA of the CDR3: TGTGCCAGCAGTTTGGGGACTAGCGGGTCGCAGTATTTT.

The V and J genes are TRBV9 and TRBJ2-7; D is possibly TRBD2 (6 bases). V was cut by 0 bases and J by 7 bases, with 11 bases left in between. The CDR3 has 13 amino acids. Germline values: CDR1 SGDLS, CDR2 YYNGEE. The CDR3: CASSVDGGREQYF. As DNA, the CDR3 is TGTGCCAGCAGCGTAGATGGAGGGAGAGAGCAGTACTTC.

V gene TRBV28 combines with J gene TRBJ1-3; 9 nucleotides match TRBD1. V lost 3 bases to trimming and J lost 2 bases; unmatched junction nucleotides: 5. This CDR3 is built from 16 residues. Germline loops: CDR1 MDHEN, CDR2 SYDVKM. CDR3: CASSFSNRGPGNTIYF. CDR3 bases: TGTGCCAGCAGTTTTTCAAACAGGGGGCCTGGAAACACCATATATTTT.